These T cell receptor beta chains were read from a single sample in a study of T cells in Graves' hyperthyroidism and ophthalmopathy. TCRdb reprocessed the multiplex PCR reads via MiXCR and lists one record per CDR3 protein. The sample contains about 380,000 distinct CDR3 sequences, about 15% of which appear only once. Material for sequencing was blood. All receptors derive from a woman in her fifties or sixties with Graves' hyperthyroidism. Both conserved end residues are part of each CDR3. A D gene is named only where the DNA matches it firmly. Expanded clones are given a class, and other clones once, few, many or no size at all.

CASSQPKELYNEQFF,TGCGCCAGCAGCCAACCAAAGGAGCTGTACAATGAGCAGTTCTTC,NA,TRBV4-1,TRBJ2-1,NA
CASGLGKLKDTQYF,TGTGCTAGTGGTTTGGGAAAACTTAAAGATACGCAGTATTTT,NA,TRBV12-5,TRBJ2-3,many
CASSSPTGTQGSGANVLTF,TGTGCCAGCAGCTCGCCGACCGGGACCCAGGGGTCCGGGGCCAACGTCCTGACTTTC,NA,TRBV7-2,TRBJ2-6,few
CASGSWPNRDNEQYF,TGTGCTAGTGGTTCTTGGCCCAACAGGGACAACGAGCAGTACTTC,NA,TRBV12-5,TRBJ2-7,many
CSATRQGAVEQYF,TGCAGTGCTACCCGACAGGGGGCAGTCGAGCAGTACTTC,TRBD1,TRBV20-1,TRBJ2-7,many
CASSEGTGGFTEAFF,TGTGCCAGCAGTGAAGGGACAGGGGGCTTTACTGAAGCTTTCTTT,TRBD1,TRBV6-1,TRBJ1-1,NA
CAVSEGAYNEQFF,TGTGCCGTTTCGGAGGGAGCCTACAATGAGCAGTTCTTC,NA,TRBV27,TRBJ2-1,many
CASSFQGLMNTEAFF,TGTGCCAGCAGCTTTCAGGGACTCATGAACACTGAAGCTTTCTTT,NA,TRBV7-9,TRBJ1-1,many
CASRPAGSYEQYF,TGTGCCAGCAGGCCAGCGGGATCCTACGAGCAGTACTTC,TRBD2,TRBV6-1,TRBJ2-7,many
CASNPPDRGFINAFF,TGTGCCAGCAATCCCCCAGACAGGGGGTTCATAAATGCTTTCTTT,TRBD1,TRBV6-1,TRBJ1-1,many
CASSLRGGYTF,TGTGCCAGCAGCCTCCGGGGAGGCTACACCTTC,NA,TRBV12-3/TRBV12-4,TRBJ1-2,many
CSVASPAGSYEQYF,TGCAGCGTCGCTTCGCCGGCTGGTTCCTACGAGCAGTACTTC,NA,TRBV29-1,TRBJ2-7,many
CASSWRLAGYNEQFF,TGTGCCAGCAGTTGGCGACTAGCTGGGTACAATGAGCAGTTCTTC,TRBD2,TRBV12-3/TRBV12-4,TRBJ2-1,many
CASSLEAGVADTQYF,TGTGCCAGCAGCTTAGAAGCGGGAGTGGCAGATACGCAGTATTTT,TRBD2,TRBV11-2,TRBJ2-3,NA
CASLDTGVGDTRYF,TGTGCCAGCCTCGATACGGGAGTAGGAGATACGCGGTATTTT,NA,TRBV18,TRBJ2-3,few
CASSLSAGSGANVLTF,TGCGCCAGCAGCTTGTCCGCGGGCTCTGGGGCCAACGTCCTGACTTTC,NA,TRBV5-1,TRBJ2-6,few
CASSLVSSSGGTSETQYF,TGTGCCAGCAGCTTAGTATCCTCTTCGGGAGGGACCTCAGAGACCCAGTACTTC,TRBD2,TRBV7-6,TRBJ2-5,NA
CASSPWPSGSGTQYF,TGTGCCAGCAGTCCTTGGCCTAGCGGGAGTGGTACGCAGTATTTT,TRBD2,TRBV2,TRBJ2-3,many
CASSQGQANTGELFF,TGTGCCAGCAGCCAGGGACAGGCAAACACCGGGGAGCTGTTTTTT,TRBD1,TRBV7-9,TRBJ2-2,many
CASSQGLDRNEKLFF,TGTGCCAGCAGCCAAGGTTTGGACAGAAATGAAAAACTGTTTTTT,NA,TRBV3-1,TRBJ1-4,many
CASSPAGVRDEEQFF,TGTGCCAGCAGCCCAGCGGGAGTTCGGGACGAGGAGCAGTTCTTC,TRBD2,TRBV5-4,TRBJ2-1,NA
CSARGTSGSGETQYF,TGCAGTGCTAGAGGGACTAGCGGGAGTGGGGAGACCCAGTACTTC,TRBD2,TRBV20-1,TRBJ2-5,many